These T cell receptor beta chains were read from a single sample in a study of regulatory T cells in long-lasting Graves disease. TCRdb reanalysed the multiplex PCR reads using MiXCR and keeps one entry per CDR3 protein. The sample yields approximately 300,000 distinct CDR3 sequences, 15% to 20% seen once. This specimen consisted of peripheral blood mononuclear cells (PBMCs), obtained at new diagnosis, from a patient treated with antithyroid drugs. These receptors were taken from a female donor with Graves disease. Both conserved end residues are trimmed from each CDR3. D genes are given only for firm matches.

TRBJ2-5,TRBV7-2,TRBD2,ASSLYSGREETQY
TRBJ2-5,TRBV6-1,NA,ASSALGPPLETQY
TRBJ2-3,TRBV28,TRBD2,ASIQAGVADTQY
TRBJ2-5,TRBV19,TRBD2,ASSRLAGGHQETQY
TRBJ1-5,TRBV30,NA,AWSLGQLNQPQH
TRBJ1-5,TRBV10-3,NA,AISVSGNQPQH
TRBJ2-3,TRBV6-5,TRBD2,ASSWETSGTDTQY
TRBJ2-7,TRBV10-3,TRBD2,AIRDVPSGEYEQY
TRBJ1-1,TRBV30,NA,AWSMWGSDPEAF
TRBJ2-7,TRBV20-1,TRBD2,SADEISGGPYEQY
TRBJ2-7,TRBV6-2/TRBV6-3,TRBD1,ASSTGTGLQY
TRBJ2-5,TRBV28,NA,ASSLIGLASTDETQY
TRBJ2-3,TRBV12-3/TRBV12-4,TRBD2,ASSSPLAGVTDTQY
TRBJ1-1,TRBV11-2,NA,ASSLASYTEAF
TRBJ1-1,TRBV25-1,NA,ASSEYKAATEAF
TRBJ1-4,TRBV6-1,NA,ATRPGTAVEKLF
TRBJ2-6,TRBV7-9,NA,ASSQGSSGANVLT
TRBJ1-1,TRBV28,NA,ASSLALWDNPNTEAF
TRBJ2-3,TRBV10-2,NA,ASRSAGSTDTQY
TRBJ2-7,TRBV29-1,TRBD2,SVEAGTRGFRGEQY
TRBJ2-7,TRBV4-1,TRBD1,ASSQGQGRSYEQY
TRBJ2-7,TRBV5-1,NA,ASSGDGASYEQY
TRBJ2-7,TRBV20-1,TRBD2,SARPLAGSGREVYEQY
TRBJ2-1,TRBV5-1,NA,ASSLGRDWEQF
TRBJ2-1,TRBV9,NA,ASSVGVVGTLVNEQF
TRBJ2-7,TRBV28,TRBD2,ASRESGRASGGQY
TRBJ2-3,TRBV5-1,TRBD2,ASSLGLAGGPMTDTQY
TRBJ1-3,TRBV15,NA,ATSRDSGNTIY
TRBJ1-2,TRBV3-1,NA,ASSPQRGPNYGYT
TRBJ2-1,TRBV19,TRBD2,ASSVLAGDYNEQF
TRBJ2-1,TRBV6-2/TRBV6-3,NA,ASSYSASDNEQF
TRBJ2-1,TRBV6-5,TRBD2,ASSYSRELSYNEQF
TRBJ1-2,TRBV6-2/TRBV6-3,TRBD1,ASREGTGTYGYT
TRBJ2-1,TRBV11-3,NA,ASSFPGSYNEQF
TRBJ2-2,TRBV27,TRBD1,ASRMGDRNTGELF
TRBJ1-4,TRBV12-3/TRBV12-4,NA,ASSLFGQGGGKLF